The 22 T cell receptor beta chains listed next were all sequenced from one sample in a study of T-cell reconstitution after alpha-beta-depleted transplantation in children. Unique molecular identifiers were built into the TCRbeta library. One entry per CDR3 protein, called by TCRdb with MiXCR from the PCR reads. The table lists hundreds of thousands of distinct CDR3 sequences, under 15% of them singletons, with around 5.8% in the top ten. The sequences come from PBMCs from the stem cell graft donor, collected from the stem cell graft. These receptors originate from a human donor who donated a stem cell graft to a child with combined immunodeficiency.

The chain combines TRBV5-1 with TRBJ2-1; no reliable D call. V lost 1 base and J 5 bases, leaving 4 bases between the germline ends. The V gene's germline CDR1 is SGHRS and CDR2 YFSETQ. The CDR3 is 12 residues long. The CDR3 DNA follows: TGCGCCAGCAGCTTGAATGACAATGAGCAGTTCTTC. Translation gives CASSLNDNEQFF.

This clonotype was seen ten or more times. The rearrangement links TRBV12-3 or TRBV12-4 to TRBJ1-5; D uncertain. Trimming removed 2 bases from V and 4 bases from J, with 6 bases in between. The CDR3 totals 13 residues. The CDR3 region is CASSLNGNQPQHF. The CDR3 DNA follows: TGTGCCAGCAGTTTAAACGGTAATCAGCCCCAGCATTTT.

There are a few counts of this clonotype. This chain links TRBV7-2 with TRBJ1-5, with TRBD1 matching over 7 bases. The ends lost 4 bases at V and 7 bases at J; junction bases unmatched: 4. This CDR3 is built from 13 residues. The germline V gene has CDR1 SGHTA and CDR2 FQGNSA. CDR3 in DNA: TGTGCCAGCAGCTGGGACAGAAGACAGCCCCAGCATTTT. This encodes CASSWDRRQPQHF.

Of note for this clonotype: This clone may be a read error of a much larger clone one base away. This chain joins TRBV7-2 and TRBJ2-3; D might be TRBD1 (5 bases). CDR1 and CDR2 (germline): SGHTA, FQGNSA. The V gene lost 4 bases and the J gene lost 4 bases, with 12 bases spanning the gap. The CDR3 contains 14 residues. The CDR3 DNA reads TGTGCCAGCAGCTCCGTTCAGGGCGCAGATACGCAGTATTTT. Translating it yields CASSSVQGADTQYF.

This clonotype was observed a few times. The rearrangement links TRBV7-9 to TRBJ2-3; weak D call: TRBD2 (5 bases). There are 17 residues in the CDR3. Germline V CDR1 and CDR2: SEHNR, FQNEAQ (reference sequence). Trimming left V 5 bases short and J 0 bases short, with 18 bases between. CDR3 loop: CASSRLFSRPSTDTQYF. CDR3 bases: TGTGCCAGCAGCAGACTATTCAGCCGGCCTAGCACAGATACGCAGTATTTT. Supplemented by reference TRBV7-9 and TRBJ2-3, the full variable domain reads DTGVSQNPRHKITKRGQNVTFRCDPISEHNRLYWYRQTLGQGPEFLTYFQNEAQLEKSRLLSDRFSAERPKGSFSTLEIQRTEQGDSAMYLCASSRLFSRPSTDTQYFGPGTRLTVL.

This clonotype has just a few counts. One end of the junction does not line up with germline, which may come from a read error. CDR3 DNA: TGTGCCAGTAGTATTGAATTCAGTCGGGACAGGGGAATCTTCTTC. Translation gives CASSIEFSRDRGIFF. V usage is TRBV19 and J usage is TRBJ2-4, with 10 bases matching TRBD1. This CDR3 contains 15 residues. The germline V gene encodes CDR1 LNHDA and CDR2 SQIVND (reference sequence). The variable domain in full, with the rest retrieved from reference TRBV19 and TRBJ2-4, is DGGITQSPKYLFRKEGQNVTLSCEQNLNHDAMYWYRQDPGQGLRLIYYSQIVNDFQKGDIAEGYSVSREKKESFPLTVTSAQKNPTAFYLCASSIEFSRDRGIFFGAGTRLSVL.

This clonotype appeared a few times. The rearrangement links TRBV7-9 to TRBJ1-1; D remains ambiguous. This CDR3 is 16 amino acids long. Between the trimmed V and J ends, which lost 4 bases and 0 bases, there was a span of 15 bases. Germline V lookup: CDR1 SEHNR, CDR2 FQNEAQ (reference sequence). CDR3 amino acids: CASSSGPTILNTEAFF. CDR3 nucleotide sequence: TGTGCCAGCAGCTCAGGACCCACTATTTTGAACACTGAAGCTTTCTTT.

In nucleotides, the CDR3 is TGTGCCAGCAGCATATCGGGGTCTGGCTACACCTTC. The encoded protein is CASSISGSGYTF. The genes are TRBV11-2 and TRBJ1-2; D not certain. Germline-derived CDR1 and CDR2 are SGHAT and FQNNGV. CDR3 length: 12 residues. Trimming stripped 5 bases from V and 7 bases from J, with 11 bases between.

There are a few counts of this clonotype. V and J are TRBV7-9 and TRBJ1-4; D ambiguous. Trimming took 1 base from V and 5 from J, leaving 11 bases between them. The CDR3 is made up of 15 amino acids. CDR1 SEHNR and CDR2 FQNEAQ come from the germline V gene (reference sequence). Here the CDR3 DNA reads TGTGCCAGCAGCTTAGGCCGGAAACCCAATGAAAAACTGTTTTTT. Protein product: CASSLGRKPNEKLFF.

This clonotype was seen at least ten times. The rearrangement joins TRBV12-3 or TRBV12-4 to TRBJ2-3; a weak D match, TRBD2 (5 bases). V shed 10 bases and J shed 5 bases, with 25 bases lying between them. This CDR3 has 16 amino acids. DNA for the CDR3: TGTGCCATTTGCCACTCCGTCTCTGGAGCGGAAGATACGCAGTATTTT. Translating gives CAICHSVSGAEDTQYF.

This clonotype has ten or more counts. V usage is TRBV29-1 and J usage is TRBJ2-2, with 8 bases aligning to TRBD2. Trimming at V came to 4 bases and at J to 6 bases, leaving 7 bases not matched to a gene. This CDR3 contains 14 residues. The germline CDR1 and CDR2 sequences are SQVTM and ANQGSEA. CDR3 in DNA: TGCAGCGTTGTCTCCCCGACTAGCGCCGGGGAGCTGTTTTTT. This translates into CSVVSPTSAGELFF.

The rearrangement links TRBV28 to TRBJ2-3, with a possible D match to TRBD1 (6 bases). Trimming cost V 3 bases and J 1 base, with 11 bases left between them. Per germline, CDR1 MDHEN and CDR2 SYDVKM. This CDR3 has 15 residues. This CDR3 is CASSFQGSGTDTQYF. The CDR3 DNA sequence: TGTGCCAGCAGTTTTCAGGGGTCAGGCACAGATACGCAGTATTTT.

This clonotype occurred many times. The rearrangement links TRBV24-1 to TRBJ2-5; no clear D gene. Germline V gives CDR1 KGHDR, CDR2 SFDVKD. The CDR3 has 14 residues. V lost 3 bases, J lost 4 bases, and 11 bases lay in between. CDR3 residues: CATSDIAARETQYF. The CDR3 DNA reads TGTGCCACCAGTGATATAGCAGCCCGAGAGACCCAGTACTTC.

V usage is TRBV6-2 or TRBV6-3 and J usage is TRBJ1-3; tentative D call: TRBD1 (6 bases). CDR3 size: 15 residues. Trimming took 4 bases from V and 5 from J, leaving 15 bases between them. Germline CDR1 reads MNHEY; CDR2 reads SVGEGT. DNA for the CDR3: TGTGCCAGCAGTTCCAGCGACAGGACTCGAAACACCATATATTTT. Its protein is CASSSSDRTRNTIYF.

The table lists this clonotype with a few counts. The chain uses TRBV11-2 and TRBJ2-7; D is uncertain. The CDR3 loop spans 15 amino acids. V lost 5 bases to trimming and J lost 3 bases, with 17 bases between them. Germline CDR1 SGHAT, CDR2 FQNNGV. The CDR3 sequence: CASSPSRKSHYEQYF. Written as DNA, the CDR3 is TGTGCCAGCAGCCCAAGCCGAAAATCACACTACGAGCAGTACTTC.

This clonotype was detected many times. The chain couples TRBV4-2 to TRBJ1-5; the D gene is possibly TRBD1 (5 bases). V shed 0 bases and J shed 4 bases, with 10 bases lying between them. This CDR3 comprises 15 residues. Germline V CDR1 and CDR2: LGHNA, YNFKEQ. The CDR3 DNA sequence: TGTGCCAGCAGCCAAGACAGGGCGGGGAATCAGCCCCAGCATTTT. Amino acids: CASSQDRAGNQPQHF.

This clonotype showed up just once. The chain is built from TRBV6-2 or TRBV6-3 and TRBJ2-2; no reliable D call. This CDR3 is built from 14 residues. The germline V and J ends were trimmed by 4 bases and 6 bases, with 12 bases remaining between them. Per the germline V gene, CDR1 is MNHEY and CDR2 is SVGEGT. CDR3 region: CASSWYMRSGELFF. The CDR3 nucleotides are TGTGCCAGCAGTTGGTACATGCGCTCCGGGGAGCTGTTTTTT.

This clonotype was observed many times. The chain is built from TRBV4-2 and TRBJ2-1; 9 nucleotides align to TRBD2. Germline values: CDR1 LGHNA, CDR2 YNFKEQ. This CDR3 has 16 residues. V dropped 0 bases and J dropped 7; count of bases not matched to a gene: 7. CDR3 protein: CASSQDLAGGVNEQFF. The CDR3 region has the DNA TGTGCCAGCAGCCAAGATCTGGCGGGGGGGGTTAATGAGCAGTTCTTC.

The chain has TRBV25-1 and TRBJ2-4; D is ambiguous. There are 19 residues in the CDR3. The germline gives CDR1 MGHDK, CDR2 SYGVNS. Between the trimmed V and J ends, which lost 3 bases and 0 bases, there was a span of 21 bases. The CDR3 DNA is TGTGCCAGCAGTGATTCGACTCTCACAGACCTTCTAGCCAAAAACATTCAGTACTTC. Amino acids: CASSDSTLTDLLAKNIQYF. Full variable domain (missing parts from reference TRBV25-1 and TRBJ2-4): EADIYQTPRYLVIGTGKKITLECSQTMGHDKMYWYQQDPGMELHLIHYSYGVNSTEKGDLSSESTVSRIRTEHFPLTLESARPSHTSQYLCASSDSTLTDLLAKNIQYFGAGTRLSVL.

The sample holds many counts of this clonotype. The chain combines TRBV29-1 with TRBJ2-3; TRBD2 matches 10 bases. The CDR3 length is 21 residues. After removal of 4 bases from V and 1 base from J, the junction contained 23 bases not matched to a gene. CDR1 and CDR2 (germline): SQVTM, ANQGSEA. The CDR3 sequence: CSVAAPQITSGKTTRTDTQYF. Here the CDR3 DNA reads TGCAGCGTTGCCGCCCCCCAGATCACTAGCGGGAAAACTACCCGCACAGATACGCAGTATTTT.

The rearrangement links TRBV7-9 to TRBJ2-7; 8 bases agree with TRBD2. The V and J ends lost 3 bases and 5 bases, in that order; junction bases with no gene match: 3. The CDR3 covers 13 residues. Germline lookup yields CDR1 SEHNR and CDR2 FQNEAQ (reference sequence). The CDR3 bases are TGTGCCAGCAGCTTCGGGGGGGCGGACGAGCAGTACTTC. Its translation is CASSFGGADEQYF.

This clonotype was detected a few times. The junction departs from germline at one end; a sequencing error may be responsible. This CDR3 is CASSSGGERGNIRYF. The CDR3 DNA is TGTGCCAGCAGTTCGGGGGGAGAGCGGGGAAACATTCGGTACTTC. This sequence joins TRBV6-5 and TRBJ2-4; 7 bases are a match to TRBD2. From germline, CDR1 is MNHEY and CDR2 SVGAGI. This CDR3 is 15 amino acids long.